These 31 T cell receptor beta chains were all obtained from the same sample, sequenced in a study of OX40 agonist ivuxolimab in advanced cancers. TCRdb keeps only in-frame clones here, not all; method: immunoSEQ multiplex PCR. The sample holds fewer than 40,000 clones, over 65% seen once. Sequencing was performed on CD4+ or CD8+ T cells sorted from blood, taken in a trial of the OX40 agonist ivuxolimab. These receptors came from an adult with an advanced solid tumor such as melanoma, head and neck, liver or kidney cancer.

This rearrangement joins TRBV9 to TRBJ2-5; D uncertain. Deletions cut 2 bases from V and 2 bases from J, with 7 bases between. CDR1 SGDLS and CDR2 YYNGEE come from the germline V gene. This CDR3 spans 13 amino acids. The CDR3 DNA sequence: TGTGCCAGCAGCGTCGACGGGCAAGAGACCCAGTACTTC. As protein: CASSVDGQETQYF.

Here the CDR3 DNA reads TGTGCCAGCAGTTACAAGGGGCCCTACTGGGATGAGCAGTTCTTC. Amino acids: CASSYKGPYWDEQFF. V and J are TRBV6-5 and TRBJ2-1; a possible D gene is TRBD1 (5 bases). The CDR3 length is 15 residues. The germline V gene has CDR1 MNHEY and CDR2 SVGAGI. V was shortened by 2 bases and J by 8 bases, with 16 bases between the two germline ends.

V usage is TRBV10-1 and J usage is TRBJ2-1, with a possible D match to TRBD1 (5 bases). The CDR3 contains 12 residues. V lost 3 bases to trimming and J lost 15 bases, with 15 bases between them. The germline V gene has CDR1 WNHNN and CDR2 SYGVQD (reference sequence). CDR3: CASSEPGHPGFF. DNA of the CDR3: TGCGCCAGCAGTGAACCCGGACACCCTGGGTTCTTC.

In this sample, this clone turned up once. V usage is TRBV10-1 and J usage is TRBJ2-1; 11 bases match TRBD2. The CDR3 runs 16 residues. The junction had 4 bases not matched to a gene; V was cut back by 6 bases and J by 0 bases. Germline V gene data show CDR1 as WNHNN and CDR2 as SYGVQD (reference sequence). CDR3 sequence: CASSPGTSGSYNEQFF. Here the CDR3 DNA reads TGCGCCAGCAGCCCTGGGACTAGCGGCTCCTACAATGAGCAGTTCTTC.

The J gene is TRBJ1-2, the V gene TRBV29-1; 7 bases fit TRBD1. CDR1 and CDR2 (germline): SQVTM, ANQGSEA. The CDR3 sequence is 13 residues long. V lost 7 bases and J lost 5; bases outside the gene matches: 10. CDR3 loop: CSAPDRVGYGYTF. CDR3 coding DNA: TGCAGCGCTCCCGACAGGGTCGGGTATGGCTACACCTTC.

The DNA of the CDR3 is TGCGCCAGCAGTGCGAGGCGTCCTCTTTTCGGGACTAGATTTACAGATACGCAGTATTTT. Translated: CASSARRPLFGTRFTDTQYF. The J gene is TRBJ2-3, the V gene TRBV10-1, with 8 bases lining up with TRBD2. The ends lost 4 bases at V and 3 bases at J; junction bases unmatched: 21. CDR3 length: 20 residues. Germline CDR1 WNHNN, CDR2 SYGVQD (reference sequence).

In this sample, this clone turned up a few times. This chain connects TRBV30 to TRBJ2-7, with 8 bases identical to TRBD1. The CDR3 loop spans 15 amino acids. CDR1 and CDR2 (germline): GTSNPN, SVGIG (reference sequence). Trimming cost V 3 bases and J 0 bases; bases outside gene matches: 7. This chain's CDR3 is CAWRSTGASSYEQYF. CDR3 in DNA: TGTGCCTGGAGATCGACAGGGGCGAGCTCCTACGAGCAGTACTTC.

The chain carries TRBV29-1 and TRBJ2-1; D possibly corresponds to TRBD1 (6 bases). The germline CDR1 and CDR2 sequences are SQVTM and ANQGSEA. The CDR3 has 12 amino acids. Trimming removed 7 bases from V and 8 bases from J, with 15 bases in between. CDR3 amino acids: CSEGTSIDEQFF. Here the CDR3 DNA reads TGCAGCGAAGGGACATCCATCGATGAGCAGTTCTTC.

The CDR3 DNA is TGTGCCAGCAGCTTGTGGGATGGTACACAGCCCCAGCATTTT. Encoded protein: CASSLWDGTQPQHF. The chain employs TRBV5-4 and TRBJ1-5; D is unclear. This CDR3 is built from 14 residues. Trimming removed 1 base from V and 7 bases from J, with 12 bases in between. Germline V CDR1 and CDR2: SGHNT, YYREEE (reference sequence).

This clone was seen a handful of times. The chain has TRBV28 and TRBJ2-1, with 8 nucleotides matching TRBD2. The CDR3 has 16 residues. The V segment lost 6 bases and the J segment 5 bases; nucleotides outside the gene matches: 12. Germline CDR1 and CDR2: MDHEN and SYDVKM. CDR3 region: CASSPRGLGGNNEQFF. DNA of the CDR3: TGTGCCAGCAGCCCCCGGGGACTAGGGGGTAACAATGAGCAGTTCTTC.

The chain has TRBV7-3 and TRBJ2-3, with no clear D. Germline lookup yields CDR1 SGHTA and CDR2 FQGTGA. V was shortened by 2 bases and J by 6 bases, with 6 bases between the two germline ends. CDR3 length: 12 amino acids. As DNA, the CDR3 is TGTGCCAGCAGCTTAGACCGGGATACGCAGTATTTT. It specifies CASSLDRDTQYF.

This clone was found a few times. The chain recombines TRBV6-6 with TRBJ2-7; 9 bases line up with TRBD1. Per germline, CDR1 MNHNY and CDR2 SVGAGI (reference sequence). V was pared by 2 bases and J by 3 bases, with 8 bases of the junction left unmatched. This CDR3 contains 16 residues. CDR3 protein: CASSYLPGQGFYEQYF. In DNA, the CDR3 is TGTGCCAGCAGTTACCTACCGGGACAGGGTTTCTACGAGCAGTACTTC.

This clone has only a few counts. The V and J genes are TRBV28 and TRBJ2-1; maybe TRBD2 (5 bases). Germline CDR1 reads MDHEN; CDR2 reads SYDVKM. V was shortened by 3 bases and J by 2 bases, with 11 bases between the two germline ends. The CDR3 is made up of 15 amino acids. This chain's CDR3 is CASSFPGKTYNEQFF. Here the CDR3 DNA reads TGTGCCAGCAGTTTTCCCGGGAAGACCTACAATGAGCAGTTCTTC.

The V gene is TRBV5-4, the J gene TRBJ2-1; D gene unclear. Germline CDR1 reads SGHNT; CDR2 reads YYREEE (reference sequence). V lost 0 bases and J 0 bases, leaving 7 bases between the germline ends. The length of the CDR3 is 15 residues. The CDR3 loop reads CASSLGGSSYNEQFF. The DNA of the CDR3 is TGTGCCAGCAGCTTGGGGGGAAGCTCCTACAATGAGCAGTTCTTC.

The rearrangement uses TRBV11-3 and TRBJ2-7, with 8 bases lining up with TRBD1. Trimming removed 1 base from V and 1 base from J; junction bases left unmatched: 3. The CDR3 runs 15 residues. The V gene's germline CDR1 is SGHNT and CDR2 YENEEA. The CDR3 DNA reads as TGTGCCAGCAGCTTAGGACAGGGGTGGTCCTACGAGCAGTACTTC. This translates into CASSLGQGWSYEQYF.

This rearrangement joins TRBV6-6 to TRBJ1-5; D is undetermined. CDR3 length: 16 amino acids. V dropped 5 bases and J dropped 0 bases, with 14 bases sitting between them. Germline loops: CDR1 MNHNY, CDR2 SVGAGI (reference sequence). As DNA, the CDR3 is TGTGCCAGCAGTATGCTCCCCGTTTATAGCAATCAGCCCCAGCATTTT. It specifies CASSMLPVYSNQPQHF.

V gene TRBV6-5 combines with J gene TRBJ2-1; 10 bases align to TRBD1. The CDR3 consists of 15 residues. The junction had 2 bases not matched to a gene; V was cut back by 0 bases and J by 6 bases. Looked up from germline, CDR1 is MNHEY and CDR2 is SVGAGI. The CDR3 coding sequence is TGTGCCAGCAGTTACTCGAGGACAGGGGGCAATGAGCAGTTCTTC. Translating gives CASSYSRTGGNEQFF.

CDR3: CAISERGTSGRGNEQFF. CDR3 nucleotides: TGTGCCATCAGTGAGAGGGGGACTAGCGGGAGGGGCAATGAGCAGTTCTTC. This chain connects TRBV10-3 to TRBJ2-1, with 16 bases aligning to TRBD2. Germline lookup yields CDR1 ENHRY and CDR2 SYGVKD. The CDR3 consists of 17 residues. Trimming cost V 2 bases and J 6 bases; bases outside gene matches: 4.

V and J are TRBV6-1 and TRBJ1-1; D might be TRBD1 (6 bases). Per germline, CDR1 MNHNS and CDR2 SASEGT. This CDR3 region has 14 residues. The V end was cut by 6 bases, the J end by 3 bases, with 14 bases between. For the CDR3, the DNA is TGTGCCAGCAGCCAGGGGCTCGGGGACACTGAAGCTTTCTTT. Translated, it gives CASSQGLGDTEAFF.

The chain links TRBV30 to TRBJ1-2; D not certain. The germline CDR1 and CDR2 sequences are GTSNPN and SVGIG (reference sequence). V was cut by 0 bases and J by 3 bases, with 8 bases left in between. The length of the CDR3 is 13 residues. The CDR3 region has the DNA TGTGCCTGGAGTGTAAATCAGGACTATGGCTACACCTTC. Encoded protein: CAWSVNQDYGYTF.

This chain uses TRBV19 with TRBJ1-1, with 8 bases that match TRBD1. This CDR3 comprises 16 residues. V gave up 3 bases and J gave up 5 bases; unmatched junction bases: 11. Germline V gene lookup returns CDR1 LNHDA and CDR2 SQIVND (reference sequence). The CDR3 protein is CASSIPRGLGKTEAFF. In DNA, the CDR3 is TGTGCCAGTAGTATCCCCAGGGGGCTCGGCAAAACTGAAGCTTTCTTT.

This chain links TRBV5-1 with TRBJ1-1; TRBD1 matches 8 bases. Germline V gene data show CDR1 as SGHRS and CDR2 as YFSETQ. The length of the CDR3 is 14 residues. V dropped 4 bases and J dropped 10; count of bases not matched to a gene: 12. The chain's CDR3 is CASSTRTGPASAFF. CDR3 nucleotide sequence: TGCGCCAGCAGCACTCGGACAGGGCCAGCATCAGCTTTCTTT.

The chain combines TRBV5-1 with TRBJ1-1; TRBD1 agrees at 8 bases. The CDR3 length is 13 residues. From germline, CDR1 is SGHRS and CDR2 YFSETQ. J gave up 4 bases and V 3 bases, and 2 bases lay outside the gene matches. For the CDR3, the DNA is TGCGCCAGCAGCTCAGGGGGCCTCACTGAAGCTTTCTTT. It codes for CASSSGGLTEAFF.

The chain links TRBV28 to TRBJ2-7; no definite D call. Germline V gene data show CDR1 as MDHEN and CDR2 as SYDVKM. Trimming removed 1 base from V and 6 bases from J, with 10 bases in between. The CDR3 covers 13 residues. The CDR3 bases are TGTGCCAGCAGTTTATACCCCGATGGCGAGCAGTACTTC. Its translation is CASSLYPDGEQYF.

J is TRBJ1-4 and V is TRBV27; TRBD1 matches 8 bases. Germline assignment: CDR1 MNHEY and CDR2 SMNVEV (reference sequence). This CDR3 has 16 amino acids. After removal of 4 bases from V and 0 bases from J, the junction contained 4 bases not matched to a gene. For the CDR3, the DNA is TGTGCCAGCAGTTACCTACAGGGGGCAACTAATGAAAAACTGTTTTTT. Amino acids: CASSYLQGATNEKLFF.

This chain connects TRBV27 to TRBJ2-7, with TRBD1 matching 8 bases. CDR3 size: 14 residues. The trim removed 5 bases at V and 2 bases at J, leaving 5 bases unmatched. The germline V gene has CDR1 MNHEY and CDR2 SMNVEV (reference sequence). The CDR3, as DNA: TGTGCCAGCAGTCCTCGGACAGGGACCTACGAGCAGTACTTC. It codes for CASSPRTGTYEQYF.

V and J are TRBV15 and TRBJ2-6, with 7 positions matching TRBD1. CDR3 length equals 16 residues. V trimming: 1 base; J trimming: 3 bases; junction bases outside the gene matches: 3. CDR1 and CDR2 from the germline V gene are LNHNV and YYDKDF (reference sequence). The CDR3 DNA is TGTGCCACCAGCAGAGCAGGGGGTCTTGGGGCCAACGTCCTGACTTTC. It yields the protein CATSRAGGLGANVLTF.

This chain uses TRBV9 with TRBJ1-1; D unclear. The CDR3 totals 12 residues. Trimming shortened V by 3 bases and J by 6 bases, and 9 bases separated the two germline ends. Germline V lookup: CDR1 SGDLS, CDR2 YYNGEE. In nucleotides, the CDR3 is TGTGCCAGCAGCGCAGTGGGCTCTGAAGCTTTCTTT. Its translation: CASSAVGSEAFF.

The chain uses TRBV4-1 and TRBJ1-6; TRBD1 is a possible D gene (5 bases). V lost 4 bases and J 7 bases, leaving 8 bases between the germline ends. CDR1 MGHRA and CDR2 YSYEKL come from the germline V gene. There are 13 residues in the CDR3. The CDR3 sequence: CASSRDGNSPLHF. The CDR3 coding sequence is TGCGCCAGCAGCCGGGACGGAAATTCACCCCTCCACTTT.

The V call is TRBV19, the J call TRBJ1-2, with D tentatively TRBD1 (5 bases). V lost 8 bases and J 4 bases, leaving 11 bases between the germline ends. Germline V lookup: CDR1 LNHDA, CDR2 SQIVND (reference sequence). This CDR3 region has 12 residues. CDR3 sequence reads: CASGPGGYGYTF. The CDR3 DNA follows: TGTGCCAGTGGCCCCGGGGGCTATGGCTACACCTTC.

The J gene is TRBJ2-1, the V gene TRBV30; D might be TRBD2 (6 bases). The CDR3 has 13 amino acids. CDR1 and CDR2 from the germline V gene are GTSNPN and SVGIG (reference sequence). V was cut by 5 bases and J by 7 bases, with 15 bases left in between. CDR3 nucleotide sequence: TGTGCCTGGGATCACGGGACTGGGAATGAGCAGTTCTTC. This sequence encodes CAWDHGTGNEQFF.